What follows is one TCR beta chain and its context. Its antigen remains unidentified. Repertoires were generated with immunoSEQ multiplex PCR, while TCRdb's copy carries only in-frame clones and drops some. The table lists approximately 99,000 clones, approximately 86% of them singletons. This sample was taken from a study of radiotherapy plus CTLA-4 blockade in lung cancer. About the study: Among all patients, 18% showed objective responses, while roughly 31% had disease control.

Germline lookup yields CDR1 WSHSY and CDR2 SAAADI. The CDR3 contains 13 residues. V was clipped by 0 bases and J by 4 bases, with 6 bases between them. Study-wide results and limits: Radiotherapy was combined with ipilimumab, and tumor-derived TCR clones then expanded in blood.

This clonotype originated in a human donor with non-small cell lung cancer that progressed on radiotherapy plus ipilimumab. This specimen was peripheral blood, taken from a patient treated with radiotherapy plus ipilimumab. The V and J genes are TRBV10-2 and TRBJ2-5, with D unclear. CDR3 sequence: CASSESSRETQYF. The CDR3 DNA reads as TGCGCCAGCAGTGAGTCTTCGCGAGAGACCCAGTACTTC.